The subject of this entry is one T cell receptor (beta chain). Making the TCR beta cDNA relied on 5'RACE template switching with UMIs. Each CDR3 protein gets one entry in TCRdb, which reprocessed the 5' RACE reads and gives no DNA. With roughly 380,000 distinct CDR3 sequences in the sample, the ten largest clones hold roughly 5.2%. This specimen comes from a study of T cells expressing NK-cell markers. CDR1 and CDR2 from the germline V gene are SQVTM and ANQGSEA. The CDR3 length is 12 residues. This sequence originates from a man aged 18-75 years in good health. This chain uses TRBV29-1 with TRBJ2-4. The specimen sequenced was blood T cells: a sorted CD56 or NKG2C T cell subset, CD4+ or CD8+ T cells, or bulk PBMC T cells (not recorded which). CDR3 region: CSVEAVEGIQYF.